This record looks at one TCR beta chain sequence and its context. Its matching antigen is unknown. The data were obtained in a study of graft-versus-host responses after intestinal transplantation. The table came from immunoSEQ multiplex PCR; TCRdb's copy has only in-frame clones and leaves some out. The table has roughly 50,000 clones, over 90% seen once. Germline V gene lookup returns CDR1 SGHRS and CDR2 YFSETQ. Trimming left V 0 bases short and J 3 bases short, with 13 bases between. The CDR3 totals 17 residues. The sample consisted of unstimulated CD4+ T cells sorted from spleen or lymph node cells, taken before transplant. The receptor's source is a human donor who was the organ donor for an intestinal transplant. The chain has TRBV5-1 and TRBJ2-6; D may be TRBD2 (5 bases). This CDR3 reads CASSLGGAVGGANVLTF. DNA for the CDR3: TGCGCCAGCAGCTTGGGGGGAGCGGTTGGTGGGGCCAACGTCCTGACTTTC.